The source of this TCR beta chain is a study of human T cells and chemical hapten exposure. The overall study: Small pooled library volume differences chiefly drove per-sample TCR yield variation. General study findings and limits: TCRs at high frequency, those above 1 in 1000, did not change with DPC sensitization.

Germline V gene sequence: CDR1 MDHEN, CDR2 SYDVKM. There are 13 residues in the CDR3. V lost 7 bases to trimming and J lost 2 bases, with 9 bases between them. This clonotype showed up just a few times. What it recognizes is unknown. Each CDR3 protein is one row after TCRdb ran MiXCR on the RACE reads. This table has under 60,000 distinct CDR3 sequences, approximately 11% appearing once. Noted time point: patch test 1, 2 weeks after DPC sensitization. Treatment meaning: therapeutic diphenylcyclopropenone sensitization with weekly scalp DPC. It was unfractionated whole blood from which total RNA was extracted.

The sequence was collected from a woman between 40 and 55 years old with alopecia areata. Some clones in this sample may be carry-over from other donors' samples. The chain links TRBV28 to TRBJ1-3, with a weak D call TRBD1 (5 bases). This specimen was whole blood, taken in connection with sensitization to the hapten diphenylcyclopropenone (DPC). The DNA for the CDR3 is TGTGCCAGCACAGGGCAGACTGGAAACACCATATATTTT. This codes for CASTGQTGNTIYF. Variable domain in full (rest from reference TRBV28 and TRBJ1-3): DVKVTQSSRYLVKRTGEKVFLECVQDMDHENMFWYRQDPGLGLRLIYFSYDVKMKEKGDIPEGYSVSREKKERFSLILESASTNQTSMYLCASTGQTGNTIYFGEGSWLTVV.